These T cell receptor beta chains were read from a single sample in a study of cytomegalovirus exposure and HLA in healthy donors. Sequenced by immunoSEQ multiplex PCR; TCRdb stores in-frame clones only, minus some. Of roughly 100,000 clones detected, roughly 79% appear once; the ten largest clones hold 1% to 1.5%. Sequenced input: PBMCs. The receptors were gathered from a man aged 40-49 years in good health and CMV-seronegative. Each CDR3 is given with its conserved first and last residue. D genes are given only for firm matches. Clone size is not always given. Where it is, it says once, few, many or a class for expanded clones.

d_call: TRBD1; j_call: TRBJ1-2; clone_size: -; v_call: TRBV19; cdr3_length: 13; cdr3_aa: CASRYTGTGDHTF; cdr3_nt: TGTGCCAGTAGATACACCGGGACAGGGGACCACACCTTC
d_call: TRBD2; j_call: TRBJ2-7; clone_size: -; v_call: TRBV29-1; cdr3_length: 14; cdr3_aa: CSVQLAGGRYEQYF; cdr3_nt: TGCAGCGTCCAACTAGCGGGGGGCCGGTACGAGCAGTACTTC
d_call: TRBD1; j_call: TRBJ1-2; clone_size: -; v_call: TRBV19; cdr3_length: 14; cdr3_aa: CASSSTGVRYGYTF; cdr3_nt: TGTGCCAGTAGTAGTACAGGGGTTCGGTATGGCTACACCTTC
d_call: -; j_call: TRBJ2-7; clone_size: once; v_call: TRBV15; cdr3_length: 15; cdr3_aa: CATSRDPGHTYEQYF; cdr3_nt: TGTGCCACCAGCAGAGATCCGGGACATACCTACGAGCAGTACTTC
d_call: -; j_call: TRBJ2-5; clone_size: -; v_call: TRBV9; cdr3_length: 15; cdr3_aa: CASSTPSQGIETQYF; cdr3_nt: TGTGCCAGCAGCACCCCGTCACAGGGCATCGAGACCCAGTACTTC
d_call: TRBD1; j_call: TRBJ1-6; clone_size: -; v_call: TRBV2; cdr3_length: 16; cdr3_aa: CASNTDRVNYNSPLHF; cdr3_nt: TGTGCCAGCAACACGGACAGGGTGAACTATAATTCACCCCTCCACTTT
d_call: TRBD1; j_call: TRBJ1-1; clone_size: -; v_call: TRBV9; cdr3_length: 14; cdr3_aa: CASSVGQGNTEAFF; cdr3_nt: TGTGCCAGCAGCGTAGGACAGGGCAACACTGAAGCTTTCTTT
d_call: -; j_call: TRBJ2-7; clone_size: -; v_call: TRBV27; cdr3_length: 13; cdr3_aa: CASSHTNNYEQYF; cdr3_nt: TGTGCCAGCAGTCACACAAACAACTACGAGCAGTACTTC
d_call: -; j_call: TRBJ1-2; clone_size: -; v_call: TRBV9; cdr3_length: 12; cdr3_aa: CASSSGSSGYTF; cdr3_nt: TGTGCCAGCAGCTCGGGGAGTAGTGGCTACACCTTC
d_call: -; j_call: TRBJ1-1; clone_size: -; v_call: TRBV4-1; cdr3_length: 16; cdr3_aa: CASSLSTGFINTEAFF; cdr3_nt: TGCGCCAGCAGCCTGTCAACCGGGTTCATTAACACTGAAGCTTTCTTT
d_call: TRBD2; j_call: TRBJ2-3; clone_size: once; v_call: TRBV6-4; cdr3_length: 16; cdr3_aa: CASSPTASGSTDTQYF; cdr3_nt: TGTGCCAGCAGCCCGACGGCTAGCGGGAGCACAGATACGCAGTATTTT
d_call: TRBD1; j_call: TRBJ1-5; clone_size: -; v_call: TRBV6-6; cdr3_length: 15; cdr3_aa: CASSSRQGWNQPQHF; cdr3_nt: TGTGCCAGCAGTTCCCGACAGGGATGGAATCAGCCCCAGCATTTT
d_call: -; j_call: TRBJ1-1; clone_size: -; v_call: TRBV4-1; cdr3_length: 16; cdr3_aa: CASSQDVQLKNTEAFF; cdr3_nt: TGCGCCAGCAGCCAAGATGTACAGCTAAAGAACACTGAAGCTTTCTTT
d_call: -; j_call: TRBJ1-5; clone_size: -; v_call: TRBV4-1; cdr3_length: 12; cdr3_aa: CASSQIGQPQHF; cdr3_nt: TGCGCCAGCAGCCAGATCGGGCAGCCCCAGCATTTT
d_call: -; j_call: TRBJ1-6; clone_size: -; v_call: TRBV28; cdr3_length: 15; cdr3_aa: CASNPTGPNNSPLHF; cdr3_nt: TGTGCCAGCAATCCAACAGGGCCGAATAATTCACCCCTCCACTTT
d_call: TRBD1; j_call: TRBJ2-7; clone_size: -; v_call: TRBV13; cdr3_length: 13; cdr3_aa: CASKTGNSYEQYF; cdr3_nt: TGTGCCAGCAAGACAGGGAACTCCTACGAGCAGTACTTC
d_call: TRBD1; j_call: TRBJ2-7; clone_size: -; v_call: TRBV6-5; cdr3_length: 15; cdr3_aa: CASSPGGMGIYEQYF; cdr3_nt: TGTGCCAGCAGCCCAGGGGGCATGGGGATATACGAGCAGTACTTC
d_call: -; j_call: TRBJ1-2; clone_size: -; v_call: TRBV30; cdr3_length: 10; cdr3_aa: CAQGQYGYTF; cdr3_nt: TGTGCCCAGGGGCAGTATGGCTACACCTTC
d_call: -; j_call: TRBJ1-2; clone_size: -; v_call: TRBV27; cdr3_length: 14; cdr3_aa: CASSLAGRNYGYTF; cdr3_nt: TGTGCCAGCAGTTTGGCGGGCCGTAACTATGGCTACACCTTC
d_call: -; j_call: TRBJ2-1; clone_size: -; v_call: TRBV5-8; cdr3_length: 14; cdr3_aa: CATKPGDSYNEQFF; cdr3_nt: TGTGCCACCAAGCCAGGGGACTCCTACAATGAGCAGTTCTTC
d_call: -; j_call: TRBJ2-2; clone_size: few; v_call: TRBV5-6; cdr3_length: 14; cdr3_aa: CASGLAANTGELFF; cdr3_nt: TGTGCCAGCGGCCTAGCAGCCAACACCGGGGAGCTGTTTTTT
d_call: TRBD2; j_call: TRBJ2-7; clone_size: -; v_call: TRBV13; cdr3_length: 14; cdr3_aa: CASSFGTSGDEQYF; cdr3_nt: TGTGCCAGCAGCTTCGGGACTAGCGGGGACGAGCAGTACTTC
d_call: TRBD1; j_call: TRBJ1-1; clone_size: -; v_call: TRBV25-1; cdr3_length: 14; cdr3_aa: CASSPGTGSLPAFF; cdr3_nt: TGTGCCAGCAGTCCCGGGACAGGTTCCCTACCGGCTTTCTTT
d_call: TRBD1; j_call: TRBJ1-1; clone_size: few; v_call: TRBV7-2; cdr3_length: 16; cdr3_aa: CASSLIPTGGGTEAFF; cdr3_nt: TGTGCCAGCAGCTTAATCCCGACAGGGGGCGGCACTGAAGCTTTCTTT
d_call: TRBD1; j_call: TRBJ2-7; clone_size: -; v_call: TRBV7-9; cdr3_length: 16; cdr3_aa: CASSTMDRGATYEQYF; cdr3_nt: TGTGCCAGCAGCACCATGGACAGGGGCGCAACCTACGAGCAGTACTTC
d_call: TRBD1; j_call: TRBJ2-2; clone_size: -; v_call: TRBV7-2; cdr3_length: 18; cdr3_aa: CASSLDGGTGGLTGELFF; cdr3_nt: TGTGCTAGCAGCTTAGATGGGGGGACAGGGGGTCTCACCGGGGAGCTGTTTTTT
d_call: -; j_call: TRBJ2-7; clone_size: -; v_call: TRBV30; cdr3_length: 15; cdr3_aa: CAWSVGRGLSYEQYF; cdr3_nt: TGTGCCTGGAGTGTGGGGCGCGGCTTGTCCTACGAGCAGTACTTC
d_call: TRBD2; j_call: TRBJ2-1; clone_size: -; v_call: TRBV4-2; cdr3_length: 19; cdr3_aa: CASSQDPGLAGPTYNEQFF; cdr3_nt: TGTGCCAGCAGCCAAGACCCCGGGCTAGCGGGACCTACCTACAATGAGCAGTTCTTC
d_call: TRBD2; j_call: TRBJ2-1; clone_size: few; v_call: TRBV7-2; cdr3_length: 19; cdr3_aa: CASSLWGLAGGAQQYEQFF; cdr3_nt: TGTGCCAGCAGCCTTTGGGGGCTAGCGGGGGGCGCACAACAGTATGAGCAGTTCTTC